This T cell receptor (beta chain) is from a study of T cell changes during pregnancy in multiple sclerosis. The germline V gene encodes CDR1 LNHDA and CDR2 SQIVND (reference sequence). Germline trimming cut 5 bases from V and 12 bases from J; bases unmatched to any gene: 14. The CDR3 totals 14 residues. Produced via immunoSEQ multiplex PCR; TCRdb's table is partial and in-frame only. In the table there are over 65,000 clones, less than 95% of which are singletons. The source was peripheral blood, collected in the third trimester of pregnancy. This receptor was identified in a female donor with multiple sclerosis, enrolled in a pregnancy study. The genes are TRBV19 and TRBJ1-2; 8 bases agree with TRBD1. CDR3 bases: TGTGCCAGTAGTGCCCAGGGGGCGGACAGCTCTCACACCTTC. Protein product: CASSAQGADSSHTF.